Sequencing of this T cell receptor beta chain was carried out in a study of cytomegalovirus exposure and HLA in healthy donors. Germline CDR1 reads MDHEN; CDR2 reads SYDVKM. Trimming took 3 bases from V and 6 from J, leaving 15 bases between them. The CDR3 sequence is 15 residues long. The PCR employed 60 Vbeta primers together with 13 Jbeta primers. Repertoires were generated with immunoSEQ multiplex PCR, while TCRdb's copy carries only in-frame clones and drops some. This sample has about 180,000 clones, with 85% found just once. Overall study results and limits: The classifier was said to identify cytomegalovirus status with high specificity and sensitivity. Most subjects' HLA-A and HLA-B alleles were reportedly predicted from TCR beta sequences.

Of note for this clone: Antigen: not known.

The TCR sequence derives from a boy aged 2 to 9 in good health and CMV-seronegative. Sequenced material: PBMCs. The genes are TRBV28 and TRBJ1-5, with D possibly TRBD1 on 6 matching bases. The CDR3 here is CASSFQTDRRQPQHF. DNA for the CDR3: TGTGCCAGCAGTTTCCAAACGGACAGACGTCAGCCCCAGCATTTT.